This TCR beta chain came from a study of CD8 T cells in ankylosing spondylitis. TCRdb re-called the 5' RACE reads through MiXCR, storing one row per CDR3 protein. The data show approximately 200,000 distinct CDR3 sequences, roughly 13% seen once. This clonotype has a handful of counts. Its antigen remains unidentified. Germline CDR1 reads SGHRS; CDR2 reads YFSETQ. CDR3 length equals 14 residues. V gave up 0 bases and J gave up 1 base, with 7 bases separating them. General study points: Disease-linked clones were reportedly significantly enriched in matched ankylosing spondylitis synovial fluid.

Specimen: blood, either unsorted or a sorted T cell fraction (not recorded which). The rearrangement uses TRBV5-1 and TRBJ1-1; D is perhaps TRBD1 (5 bases). This sequence was found in a male donor with ankylosing spondylitis or in good health (not recorded which). CDR3 bases: TGCGCCAGCAGCTTGGAGGGGTGGAACACTGAAGCTTTCTTT. Its protein product is CASSLEGWNTEAFF.